One and the same sample provided the 30 T cell receptor beta chains below, sequenced in a study of T cell responses to AZD1222 COVID-19 vaccine. Assay used: immunoSEQ multiplex PCR; TCRdb lists only in-frame clones, some missing. The profile shows roughly 150,000 clones, roughly 92% of them singletons. The starting material was peripheral blood, obtained 28 days after the second AZD1222 dose. The receptor source for this set is an adult who received the AZD1222 COVID-19 vaccine.

This clone was found once. V is TRBV7-9 and J is TRBJ1-6; possibly TRBD1 for D (6 bases). Trimming stripped 2 bases from V and 7 bases from J, with 6 bases between. Germline-derived CDR1 and CDR2 are SEHNR and FQNEAQ (reference sequence). This CDR3 is built from 13 residues. The CDR3 region is CASSLQGNSPLHF. The CDR3 region has the DNA TGTGCCAGCAGCTTACAGGGGAATTCACCCCTCCACTTT. Filled out from reference TRBV7-9 and TRBJ1-6, the complete variable domain reads DTGVSQNPRHKITKRGQNVTFRCDPISEHNRLYWYRQTLGQGPEFLTYFQNEAQLEKSRLLSDRFSAERPKGSFSTLEIQRTEQGDSAMYLCASSLQGNSPLHFGNGTRLTVT.

The rearrangement links TRBV13 to TRBJ2-7; unclear D gene. The germline V and J ends were trimmed by 5 bases and 0 bases, with 8 bases remaining between them. From germline, CDR1 is PRHDT and CDR2 FYEKMQ (reference sequence). The CDR3 covers 13 residues. CDR3 DNA sequence: TGTGCCAGCAGCCCCTGGCGCTCCTACGAGCAGTACGTC. Protein product: CASSPWRSYEQYV.

This sequence joins TRBV2 and TRBJ1-5; possibly TRBD1 for D (6 bases). Germline-derived CDR1 and CDR2 are SNHLY and FYNNEI. CDR3 length equals 21 residues. V shed 0 bases and J shed 2 bases, with 26 bases lying between them. The CDR3 DNA sequence: TGTGCCAGCAGTGAAGCGCTTCGGGGGGCGGTTTATAGGTTCCGCAATCAGCCCCAGCATTTT. Its protein is CASSEALRGAVYRFRNQPQHF.

The gene calls are TRBV28 and TRBJ1-2; unclear D gene. The germline gives CDR1 MDHEN, CDR2 SYDVKM. V gave up 3 bases and J gave up 5 bases, with 7 bases separating them. This CDR3 has 12 residues. The chain's CDR3 is CASSFEGYGYTF. DNA for the CDR3: TGTGCCAGCAGTTTCGAAGGATATGGCTACACCTTC.

The V gene is TRBV2, the J gene TRBJ1-2, with 9 bases identical to TRBD1. The germline V gene encodes CDR1 SNHLY and CDR2 FYNNEI. The CDR3 length is 14 residues. The trim removed 7 bases at V and 6 bases at J, leaving 9 bases unmatched. The CDR3 is CASTPETGGHGYTF. The DNA of the CDR3 is TGTGCCAGCACTCCAGAAACAGGGGGCCATGGCTACACCTTC.

The chain carries TRBV6-5 and TRBJ2-3; 7 nucleotides match TRBD2. V was pared by 7 bases and J by 3 bases, with 4 bases of the junction left unmatched. Looked up from germline, CDR1 is MNHEY and CDR2 is SVGAGI. The CDR3 has 13 residues. The CDR3 coding sequence is TGTGCCAGCACGAGGCGGGAGACAGATACGCAGTATTTT. It codes for CASTRRETDTQYF.

The V gene is TRBV2, the J gene TRBJ2-7; 10 bases fit TRBD2. The V gene end was trimmed by 2 bases and the J gene end by 2 bases; junction bases not matched to a gene: 3. The CDR3 is 15 residues long. The germline V gene has CDR1 SNHLY and CDR2 FYNNEI. This chain's CDR3 is CASSESSGRTYEQYF. CDR3 coding DNA: TGTGCCAGCAGTGAAAGTAGCGGGAGGACCTACGAGCAGTACTTC.

The chain couples TRBV5-6 to TRBJ2-4; 7 nucleotides align to TRBD2. The CDR3 extends over 17 amino acids. With 1 base clipped from V and 3 bases from J, the junction kept 10 bases outside the gene matches. CDR1 is SGHDT, CDR2 YYEEEE, per germline. CDR3 in DNA: TGTGCCAGCAGCTTGCCTACGATTGGGACTATCAAAAACATTCAGTACTTC. This translates into CASSLPTIGTIKNIQYF.

About this clone itself: This sample also contains other DNA sequences that code for the same CDR3. V is TRBV7-9 and J is TRBJ1-4, with D tentatively TRBD1 (5 bases). Germline CDR1 reads SEHNR; CDR2 reads FQNEAQ (reference sequence). The CDR3 is 14 amino acids. V dropped 1 base and J dropped 8 bases, with 11 bases sitting between them. In DNA form, the CDR3 reads TGTGCCAGCAGCTTAGGGCAGGGCGGAGAAAAACTGTTTTTT. Its protein is CASSLGQGGEKLFF.

V usage is TRBV6-5 and J usage is TRBJ1-2; a weak D match, TRBD1 (5 bases). V shed 6 bases and J shed 4 bases, with 9 bases lying between them. The CDR3 runs 12 residues. Germline values: CDR1 MNHEY, CDR2 SVGAGI. This CDR3 is CASRGDSYGYTF. CDR3 DNA: TGTGCCAGCAGGGGCGACAGCTATGGCTACACCTTC.

This chain links TRBV27 with TRBJ2-1; 12 bases are shared with TRBD1. CDR1 is MNHEY and CDR2 is SMNVEV in the germline V gene (reference sequence). The trim removed 7 bases at V and 1 base at J, leaving 14 bases unmatched. The CDR3 length is 19 residues. The CDR3, as DNA: TGTGCCAGCACCCGGGGGACAGGGGGCGTTCGGAGTTCCTACAATGAGCAGTTCTTC. Translated: CASTRGTGGVRSSYNEQFF.

The V and J genes are TRBV7-3 and TRBJ2-3; 8 positions agree with TRBD1. Germline V CDR1 and CDR2: SGHTA, FQGTGA. V shed 5 bases and J 4 bases; nucleotides not matched to a gene: 11. The CDR3 covers 16 residues. DNA for the CDR3: TGTGCCAGCAGCCTGGGGCAGGGGGCGCTTGCAGATACGCAGTATTTT. Its translation is CASSLGQGALADTQYF.

With respect to this clone: The same CDR3 can be traced to other DNA sequences in this sample. The chain joins TRBV24-1 to TRBJ1-5; D gene uncertain. Germline CDR1 reads KGHDR; CDR2 reads SFDVKD. The V gene lost 1 base and the J gene lost 4 bases, with 4 bases spanning the gap. This CDR3 contains 13 residues. CDR3 sequence reads: CATSDFGNQPQHF. CDR3 nucleotides: TGTGCCACCAGTGATTTCGGAAATCAGCCCCAGCATTTT.

The CDR3 sequence is CASSYSLTGVIYF. The CDR3 DNA reads TGTGCCAGCAGTTACTCCTTGACCGGAGTAATATATTTT. The V and J genes are TRBV6-5 and TRBJ1-3; D call uncertain. CDR3 length equals 13 residues. In germline, CDR1 is MNHEY, CDR2 SVGAGI. Trimming removed 0 bases from V and 13 bases from J, with 13 bases in between.

The chain recombines TRBV19 with TRBJ2-1; weak D call: TRBD2 (5 bases). V was shortened by 3 bases and J by 13 bases, with 28 bases between the two germline ends. The CDR3 totals 17 residues. Germline lookup yields CDR1 LNHDA and CDR2 SQIVND (reference sequence). CDR3 sequence: CASSIDLLAEYPGDQFF. DNA of the CDR3: TGTGCCAGTAGTATTGACCTCCTAGCCGAGTACCCTGGAGATCAGTTCTTC. Full variable domain (outside the CDR3, taken from reference TRBV19 and TRBJ2-1): DGGITQSPKYLFRKEGQNVTLSCEQNLNHDAMYWYRQDPGQGLRLIYYSQIVNDFQKGDIAEGYSVSREKKESFPLTVTSAQKNPTAFYLCASSIDLLAEYPGDQFFGPGTRLTVL.

The chain combines TRBV30 with TRBJ1-6, with 7 bases matching TRBD1. This CDR3 spans 13 amino acids. Germline-derived CDR1 and CDR2 are GTSNPN and SVGIG (reference sequence). Unmatched junction bases numbered 5, after V lost 5 bases and J lost 7 bases. The CDR3 is CAWETGTNSPLHF. Written as DNA, the CDR3 is TGTGCCTGGGAGACAGGGACCAATTCACCCCTCCACTTT.

This chain links TRBV28 with TRBJ2-1; TRBD1 aligns across 8 bases. From germline, CDR1 is MDHEN and CDR2 SYDVKM. The CDR3 totals 15 residues. Trimming took 3 bases from V and 7 from J; bases not matched to a gene: 8. The CDR3 spells CASSLTTGGWNEQFF. The CDR3 DNA reads TGTGCCAGCAGTTTGACTACAGGGGGTTGGAATGAGCAGTTCTTC. The entire variable domain, with the rest obtained from reference TRBV28 and TRBJ2-1, is as follows: DVKVTQSSRYLVKRTGEKVFLECVQDMDHENMFWYRQDPGLGLRLIYFSYDVKMKEKGDIPEGYSVSREKKERFSLILESASTNQTSMYLCASSLTTGGWNEQFFGPGTRLTVL.

Note on this clone: A read error may produce the germline difference seen at one junction end. The chain is built from TRBV12-3 or TRBV12-4 and TRBJ1-3, with no clear D. The CDR3 runs to 13 residues. In DNA form, the CDR3 reads TGTGCCAGCAGTTTAGCGAACCGACGGAATCGGGTTTTT. Protein sequence: CASSLANRRNRVF.

The chain has TRBV27 and TRBJ2-1; the D gene is possibly TRBD2 (6 bases). Germline-derived CDR1 and CDR2 are MNHEY and SMNVEV (reference sequence). This CDR3 region has 14 residues. Trimming took off 6 bases at V and 3 bases at J, with 12 bases between the two ends. CDR3 bases: TGTGCCAGCAGCTTCGGGACTTACTACAATGAGCAGTTCTTC. Translation: CASSFGTYYNEQFF.

The CDR3 DNA is TGTGCCAGCAGCCCGGACGGCTCGAACACCGGGGAGCTGTTTTTT. Amino acids: CASSPDGSNTGELFF. The chain carries TRBV5-6 and TRBJ2-2; D gene ambiguous. Germline CDR1 is SGHDT and CDR2 is YYEEEE. The CDR3 length is 15 residues. V lost 4 bases, J lost 0 bases, and 10 bases lay in between.

The V gene is TRBV29-1, the J gene TRBJ2-1; TRBD1 agrees at 9 bases. The CDR3 totals 16 residues. J was trimmed by 6 bases and V by 6 bases; bases with no gene match: 15. Germline V gene sequence: CDR1 SQVTM, CDR2 ANQGSEA. This CDR3 reads CSVVPQKGQGFNEQFF. The DNA of the CDR3 is TGCAGCGTAGTCCCTCAAAAGGGACAGGGATTCAATGAGCAGTTCTTC.

V and J are TRBV19 and TRBJ2-2; D may be TRBD1 or TRBD2 (5 bases each). Between the trimmed V and J ends, which lost 0 bases and 5 bases, there was a span of 7 bases. This CDR3 is 14 amino acids long. Germline V gene data show CDR1 as LNHDA and CDR2 as SQIVND (reference sequence). CDR3 nucleotides: TGTGCCAGTAGTATAGAGGGGGAGACCGGGGAGCTGTTTTTT. Translating gives CASSIEGETGELFF.

This clone came up once. The rearrangement uses TRBV30 and TRBJ2-5; maybe TRBD1 (6 bases). The CDR3 has 14 residues. Trimming shortened V by 5 bases and J by 4 bases, and 17 bases separated the two germline ends. The V gene's germline CDR1 is GTSNPN and CDR2 SVGIG (reference sequence). This CDR3 is CAWGGYTGRETQYF. In DNA, the CDR3 is TGTGCCTGGGGGGGCTACACAGGGCGAGAGACCCAGTACTTC. Full variable domain (rest looked up from reference TRBV30 and TRBJ2-5): SQTIHQWPATLVQPVGSPLSLECTVEGTSNPNLYWYRQAAGRGLQLLFYSVGIGQISSEVPQNLSASRPQDRQFILSSKKLLLSDSGFYLCAWGGYTGRETQYFGPGTRLLVL.

A single count supports this clone. The V and J genes are TRBV27 and TRBJ1-1; TRBD1 matches at 7 bases. The CDR3 is made up of 18 amino acids. Trimming at V came to 3 bases and at J to 7 bases, leaving 20 bases not matched to a gene. Looked up from germline, CDR1 is MNHEY and CDR2 is SMNVEV (reference sequence). Here the CDR3 DNA reads TGTGCCAGCAGTTTTAAGGCCGTGGGGACAGCCCGTTTCGTTGAAGCTTTCTTT. It translates to CASSFKAVGTARFVEAFF.

This chain uses TRBV7-9 with TRBJ1-2; tentative D call: TRBD1 (5 bases). The CDR3 runs 13 residues. Trimming left V 4 bases short and J 6 bases short, with 12 bases between. CDR1 SEHNR and CDR2 FQNEAQ come from the germline V gene (reference sequence). The CDR3 is CASSSGGQDGYTF. CDR3 sequence (DNA): TGTGCCAGCAGCTCGGGGGGTCAAGATGGCTACACCTTC.

The chain combines TRBV29-1 with TRBJ1-2; the match to TRBD1 covers 7 bases. CDR3 length equals 14 residues. Germline V gene data show CDR1 as SQVTM and CDR2 as ANQGSEA. With 3 bases clipped from V and 0 bases from J, the junction kept 4 bases outside the gene matches. CDR3 nucleotides: TGCAGCGTTGACCGACAGGGATCTAACTATGGCTACACCTTC. Its translation is CSVDRQGSNYGYTF.

The CDR3 DNA follows: TGTGCCAGCAGGACCGGCCAGGGGCGGGAGGAAAAACTGTTTTTT. Its translation: CASRTGQGREEKLFF. The chain links TRBV28 to TRBJ1-4; weak D call: TRBD1 (6 bases). The CDR3 runs 15 residues. Germline CDR1 and CDR2: MDHEN and SYDVKM. V lost 6 bases and J lost 8, with 19 bases in between. The variable domain in full, completed from reference TRBV28 and TRBJ1-4, reads DVKVTQSSRYLVKRTGEKVFLECVQDMDHENMFWYRQDPGLGLRLIYFSYDVKMKEKGDIPEGYSVSREKKERFSLILESASTNQTSMYLCASRTGQGREEKLFFGSGTQLSVL.

This rearrangement joins TRBV4-1 to TRBJ2-5; D uncertain. The CDR3 runs 13 residues. Trimming took off 1 base at V and 0 bases at J, with 3 bases between the two ends. Per germline, CDR1 MGHRA and CDR2 YSYEKL. CDR3 DNA: TGCGCCAGCAGCCAAGGCCACCAAGAGACCCAGTACTTC. The encoded protein is CASSQGHQETQYF.

V is TRBV5-1 and J is TRBJ2-2; D might be TRBD1 (5 bases). CDR1 is SGHRS, CDR2 YFSETQ, per germline. The CDR3 loop spans 18 amino acids. Between the trimmed V and J ends, which lost 3 bases and 0 bases, there was a span of 18 bases. The CDR3 loop is CASSSNLRGPANTGELFF. The CDR3 nucleotides read TGCGCCAGCAGCTCTAACCTAAGGGGCCCCGCGAACACCGGGGAGCTGTTTTTT. Full variable domain (outside the CDR3, taken from reference TRBV5-1 and TRBJ2-2): KAGVTQTPRYLIKTRGQQVTLSCSPISGHRSVSWYQQTPGQGLQFLFEYFSETQRNKGNFPGRFSGRQFSNSRSEMNVSTLELGDSALYLCASSSNLRGPANTGELFFGEGSRLTVL.

The chain couples TRBV5-8 to TRBJ2-1; 10 positions match TRBD1. This CDR3 comprises 18 residues. Trimming took 2 bases from V and 6 from J; bases not matched to a gene: 14. Per germline, CDR1 SGHTS and CDR2 YDEGEE. CDR3 in amino acids: CASSLGTGASWASNEQFF. In nucleotides, the CDR3 is TGTGCCAGCAGCTTAGGGACAGGGGCCTCATGGGCCTCCAATGAGCAGTTCTTC.